A selection of T cell receptor beta chains follows, all from one sample in a study of cytomegalovirus exposure and HLA in healthy donors. TCRdb keeps only in-frame clones here, not all; method: immunoSEQ multiplex PCR. The table lists more than 150,000 clones, approximately 81% of them singletons. The sequenced sample consisted of PBMCs. These receptor sequences come from a man over 45 in good health and CMV-seropositive. Each CDR3 is given with its conserved first and last residue. A D gene is named only where the DNA matches it firmly. Where a row states a size, it is once, few, many or the class of an expanded clone; other rows omit it.

size	J	V	D	length	CDR3	DNA
.	TRBJ1-4	TRBV5-1	TRBD1	16	CASREQGDATNEKLFF	TGCGCCAGCAGAGAGCAGGGGGACGCAACTAATGAAAAACTGTTTTTT
.	TRBJ1-2	TRBV5-1	.	17	CASSLGSSIRGNYGYTF	TGCGCCAGCAGCTTGGGGTCGAGTATTCGGGGTAACTATGGCTACACCTTC
.	TRBJ1-2	TRBV5-4	TRBD1	16	CASSLESQGGVGGYTF	TGTGCCAGCAGCTTGGAGAGCCAGGGGGGCGTCGGTGGCTACACCTTC
.	TRBJ2-1	TRBV27	TRBD2	15	CASSPGTSGSGEQFF	TGTGCCAGCAGCCCCGGGACTAGCGGGAGTGGTGAGCAGTTCTTC
few	TRBJ2-7	TRBV10-3	TRBD2	16	CAISPGLAGSSYEQYF	TGTGCCATCAGCCCGGGGCTAGCGGGAAGCTCCTACGAGCAGTACTTC
.	TRBJ2-7	TRBV5-1	TRBD1	12	CASRQGPHEQYF	TGCGCCAGCCGACAGGGTCCCCACGAGCAGTACTTC
.	TRBJ2-7	TRBV10-3	TRBD2	15	CAISEEVGGQYEQYF	TGTGCCATCAGTGAGGAGGTGGGAGGGCAATACGAGCAGTACTTC
.	TRBJ1-1	TRBV6-1	.	14	CASSELSGNTEAFF	TGTGCCAGCAGTGAGTTATCAGGGAACACTGAAGCTTTCTTT
once	TRBJ1-1	TRBV28	TRBD1	14	CASRWRDSYTEAFF	TGTGCCAGCAGATGGAGGGACAGCTACACTGAAGCTTTCTTT
.	TRBJ1-4	TRBV27	.	13	CASSFVGRGKLFF	TGTGCCAGCAGTTTTGTCGGGAGGGGAAAACTGTTTTTT
.	TRBJ2-3	TRBV7-3	TRBD1	14	CASSRTGNLDTQYF	TGTGCCAGCAGCCGGACAGGGAATTTGGATACGCAGTATTTT
.	TRBJ2-1	TRBV13	.	13	CASSLGNYNEQFF	TGTGCCAGCAGCTTAGGCAACTACAATGAGCAGTTCTTC
.	TRBJ2-1	TRBV4-3	.	16	CASSQESPPRDNEQFF	TGCGCCAGCAGCCAAGAATCCCCCCCCCGGGACAATGAGCAGTTCTTC
.	TRBJ1-4	TRBV30	.	13	CAWNQGMIEKLFF	TGTGCCTGGAACCAGGGAATGATTGAAAAACTGTTTTTT
.	TRBJ2-1	TRBV4-1	.	15	CASSQGDFSYNEQFF	TGCGCCAGCAGCCAGGGGGACTTTTCCTACAATGAGCAGTTCTTC
.	TRBJ2-1	TRBV7-2	TRBD2	17	CASSSTLTSGKYNEQFF	TGTGCCAGCAGCTCAACCTTGACTAGCGGGAAGTACAATGAGCAGTTCTTC
few	TRBJ2-5	TRBV6-6	.	11	CATGPQETQYF	TGTGCGACAGGTCCCCAAGAGACCCAGTACTTC
.	TRBJ1-2	TRBV28	TRBD1	16	CASLLLTGSPNYGYTF	TGTGCCAGTCTACTACTGACAGGGTCCCCCAACTATGGCTACACCTTC
.	TRBJ2-6	TRBV5-8	.	17	CASSLGGTISGANVLTF	TGTGCCAGCAGCTTGGGGGGCACAATCTCTGGGGCCAACGTCCTGACTTTC
.	TRBJ1-4	TRBV5-5	.	15	CASSMDSATNEKLFF	TGTGCCAGCAGCATGGACAGTGCAACTAATGAAAAACTGTTTTTT
once	TRBJ2-7	TRBV29-1	TRBD2	11	CSVGEGYEQYF	TGCAGCGTTGGGGAGGGATACGAGCAGTACTTC
.	TRBJ1-5	TRBV19	.	15	CASSITRVGNQPQHF	TGTGCCAGTAGTATAACCAGGGTAGGGAATCAGCCCCAGCATTTT
.	TRBJ1-3	TRBV6-5	.	15	CASSSDRFSGNTIYF	TGTGCCAGCAGCAGTGACAGGTTCTCTGGAAACACCATATATTTT
.	TRBJ1-1	TRBV9	TRBD1	15	CASSPTGGANTEAFF	TGTGCCAGCAGCCCCACAGGGGGCGCGAACACTGAAGCTTTCTTT
once	TRBJ2-3	TRBV27	.	11	CASSLQDTQYF	TGTGCCAGCAGTTTACAGGATACGCAGTATTTT
.	TRBJ2-1	TRBV7-2	.	12	CASSSSGVEQFF	TGTGCCAGCAGCTCCTCGGGAGTTGAGCAGTTCTTC
.	TRBJ1-1	TRBV5-1	TRBD1	16	CASSYRGLMGGTEAFF	TGCGCCAGCAGCTACAGGGGCCTCATGGGTGGCACTGAAGCTTTCTTT
.	TRBJ2-7	TRBV11-3	.	13	CASSLDAENEQYF	TGTGCCAGCAGCTTAGACGCCGAGAACGAGCAGTACTTC
.	TRBJ2-7	TRBV7-9	TRBD2	14	CASSTSGRPGEQYF	TGTGCCAGCAGCACTAGCGGGAGACCGGGAGAGCAGTACTTC
once	TRBJ1-2	TRBV30	.	13	CAWSRARGYGYTF	TGTGCCTGGAGTAGAGCCAGGGGATATGGCTACACCTTC
.	TRBJ1-2	TRBV5-8	.	15	CASTRGHLPNYGYTF	TGTGCCAGCACCCGAGGACACCTACCAAACTATGGCTACACCTTC
.	TRBJ1-6	TRBV27	.	13	CASRQGGNSPLHF	TGTGCCAGCAGGCAGGGAGGGAATTCACCCCTCCACTTT
.	TRBJ1-6	TRBV7-2	.	14	CASSFTRDGSPLHF	TGTGCCAGCAGCTTTACCCGTGACGGGTCACCCCTCCACTTT
.	TRBJ1-2	TRBV5-8	.	16	CASSLLSARGGYGYTF	TGTGCCAGCAGCTTGCTGAGCGCTCGCGGGGGCTATGGCTACACCTTC
.	TRBJ2-1	TRBV11-1	.	18	CASSPGTWDSFFSHEQFF	TGTGCCAGCAGCCCTGGGACCTGGGACTCATTCTTTTCGCATGAGCAGTTCTTC
few	TRBJ2-7	TRBV6-6	.	13	CASSYDTSYEQYF	TGTGCCAGCAGTTACGACACCTCCTACGAGCAGTACTTC
once	TRBJ1-1	TRBV5-1	TRBD1	15	CASSLGDSMNTEAFF	TGCGCCAGCAGCTTGGGGGACAGCATGAACACTGAAGCTTTCTTT
.	TRBJ2-7	TRBV5-6	TRBD2	14	CASRLAGGHGEQYF	TGTGCCAGCAGACTAGCGGGGGGGCACGGCGAGCAGTACTTC
.	TRBJ2-7	TRBV5-1	.	14	CASSLWAGHDEQYF	TGCGCCAGCAGCTTGTGGGCAGGGCACGACGAGCAGTACTTC
.	TRBJ1-1	TRBV19	.	16	CASSIWGYGTGQVAFF	TGTGCCAGTAGTATCTGGGGGTACGGAACGGGACAAGTGGCTTTCTTT
.	TRBJ2-1	TRBV6-5	.	15	CASRLDHRGYNEQFF	TGTGCCAGCAGGCTAGACCACCGTGGGTACAATGAGCAGTTCTTC
few	TRBJ1-1	TRBV5-1	.	13	CASSLVADTEAFF	TGCGCCAGCAGCTTGGTAGCGGACACTGAAGCTTTCTTT
.	TRBJ2-7	TRBV28	.	10	CASSSFEQYF	TGTGCCAGCAGTTCGTTCGAGCAGTACTTC
.	TRBJ2-3	TRBV5-1	TRBD2	14	CASSLGTSGDTQYF	TGCGCCAGCAGCCTTGGGACTAGCGGGGATACGCAGTATTTT
.	TRBJ1-6	TRBV6-5	.	16	CASSYSTYPGDSPLHF	TGTGCCAGCAGTTACTCGACATATCCGGGGGATTCACCCCTCCACTTT
.	TRBJ2-5	TRBV5-1	.	15	CASSLGLSLRETQYF	TGCGCCAGCAGCTTGGGACTATCCCTAAGAGAGACCCAGTACTTC
once	TRBJ2-1	TRBV18	.	15	CASSPGGLGYNEQFF	TGTGCCAGCTCACCAGGGGGCCTGGGATACAATGAGCAGTTCTTC
once	TRBJ2-1	TRBV5-1	TRBD1	13	CASRTGSYNEQFF	TGCGCCAGTAGGACAGGCTCCTACAATGAGCAGTTCTTC
.	TRBJ2-7	TRBV28	.	15	CASSSPGLSSYEQYF	TGTGCCAGCAGTTCACCCGGACTGAGCTCCTACGAGCAGTACTTC
.	TRBJ2-1	TRBV5-3	TRBD2	19	CARSLGCTSGPTAYNEQFF	TGTGCCAGAAGCCTAGGATGCACTAGCGGGCCTACCGCCTACAATGAGCAGTTCTTC
.	TRBJ2-3	TRBV18	TRBD2	14	CASNVGGDTDTQYF	TGTGCCAGCAACGTTGGGGGGGACACAGATACGCAGTATTTT
.	TRBJ1-4	TRBV4-1	.	14	CASSQTGRDEKLFF	TGCGCCAGCAGCCAAACAGGGAGGGATGAAAAACTGTTTTTT
.	TRBJ2-3	TRBV27	TRBD2	13	CASSSGAGYTQYF	TGTGCCAGCAGTTCTGGAGCGGGATATACGCAGTATTTT
few	TRBJ2-7	TRBV14	TRBD2	16	CASSQEGFSGTHEQYF	TGTGCCAGCAGCCAAGAAGGATTTAGCGGGACCCACGAGCAGTACTTC
.	TRBJ2-3	TRBV5-1	.	14	CASSLVTSTDTQYF	TGCGCCAGCAGCTTGGTTACTAGCACAGATACGCAGTATTTT